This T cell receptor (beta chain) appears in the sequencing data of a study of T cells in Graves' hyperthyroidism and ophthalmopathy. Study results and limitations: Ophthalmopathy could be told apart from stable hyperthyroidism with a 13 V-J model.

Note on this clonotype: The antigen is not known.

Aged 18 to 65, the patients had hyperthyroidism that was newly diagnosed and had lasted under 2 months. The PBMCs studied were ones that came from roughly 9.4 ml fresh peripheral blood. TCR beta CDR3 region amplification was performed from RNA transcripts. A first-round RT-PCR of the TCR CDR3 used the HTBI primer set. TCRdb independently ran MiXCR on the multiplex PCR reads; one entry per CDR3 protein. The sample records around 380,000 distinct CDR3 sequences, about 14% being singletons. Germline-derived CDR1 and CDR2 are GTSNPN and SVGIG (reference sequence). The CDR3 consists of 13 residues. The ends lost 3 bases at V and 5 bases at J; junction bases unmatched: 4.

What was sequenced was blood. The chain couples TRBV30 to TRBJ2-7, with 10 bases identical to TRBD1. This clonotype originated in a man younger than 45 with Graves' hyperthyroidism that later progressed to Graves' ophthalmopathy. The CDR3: CAWSRDRGHEQYF. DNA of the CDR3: TGTGCCTGGAGCCGGGACAGGGGACACGAGCAGTACTTC.